Sequencing of this T cell receptor beta chain was carried out in a study of blood T cell repertoires in COVID-19. Measured with immunoSEQ multiplex PCR; TCRdb has only the in-frame clones, and not every one. The sample holds approximately 84,000 clones; roughly 85% are singletons and the top ten take under 20%. The CDR3 loop spans 14 amino acids. V dropped 4 bases and J dropped 8; count of bases not matched to a gene: 6. The germline CDR1 and CDR2 sequences are WNHNN and SYGVQD (reference sequence). The clonotype originates from a human donor in a cohort sampled during active COVID-19. The chain joins TRBV10-1 to TRBJ1-4; 8 bases are shared with TRBD1. The sample was peripheral blood. The CDR3: CASSAGTGGEKLFF. The CDR3, as DNA: TGCGCCAGCAGTGCCGGGACAGGTGGCGAAAAACTGTTTTTT.